The clone carrying this TCR beta chain was observed a few times. Antigen: not known. This sample was included in a study of PD-1 blockade in classical Hodgkin lymphoma. Findings and limits, study-wide: Complete responders' baseline diversity resembled that of newly diagnosed patients. Nivolumab initiation under 1 year post-ASCT meant exclusion. Reports described newly diagnosed patients as having lower baseline TCR diversity than healthy donors.

Autologous stem cell transplantation was followed by relapse in every patient, and brentuximab vedotin exposure varied. Best responses included complete response and partial response; otherwise, the best response was progressive disease. Only in-frame clones appear in the TCRdb table, and some are missing; sequencing was by immunoSEQ multiplex PCR. The sample has tens of thousands of clones, roughly 87% seen once. Germline CDR1 MNHEY, CDR2 SVGAGI. Losses at the gene ends were 5 bases for V and 15 bases for J; bases not matched to a gene: 8. The CDR3 sequence is 12 residues long. The source is a human donor with classical Hodgkin lymphoma. V gene TRBV6-5 combines with J gene TRBJ1-5; 9 bases align to TRBD1. The material sequenced was peripheral blood mononuclear cells (PBMCs), taken before the second cycle of nivolumab. In DNA form, the CDR3 reads TGTGCCAGCAGTACCTCCGGGACAGGGTGGCATTTT. Translation gives CASSTSGTGWHF.